The 20 T cell receptor beta chains in this list originate from one sample, sequenced in a study of blood T cell repertoires in COVID-19. Here immunoSEQ multiplex PCR was the method, and the copy in TCRdb shows in-frame clones only, minus some. This repertoire shows under 200,000 clones, 85% found once; its top ten account for 0.95%. The sample consisted of peripheral blood. Source of these receptors: a man between 60 and 70 years old with COVID-19, enrolled during active disease.

The chain carries TRBV6-5 and TRBJ2-1; D not resolved. The CDR3 contains 13 residues. The V end lost 4 bases, the J end lost 4 bases, and 8 bases lay between the germline ends. The V gene's germline CDR1 is MNHEY and CDR2 SVGAGI. As DNA, the CDR3 is TGTGCCAGCAGTTCCAGTCGATACAATGAGCAGTTCTTC. It translates to CASSSSRYNEQFF.

The rearrangement uses TRBV28 and TRBJ1-5; D call uncertain. This CDR3 has 15 amino acids. V was shortened by 2 bases and J by 4 bases, with 12 bases between the two germline ends. The germline gives CDR1 MDHEN, CDR2 SYDVKM. The CDR3 region has the DNA TGTGCCAGCAGTTTAATCCGGGGTGCGAATCAGCCCCAGCATTTT. Amino acid sequence: CASSLIRGANQPQHF.

V usage is TRBV12-3 or TRBV12-4 and J usage is TRBJ1-1; TRBD1 might be the D (6 bases). The CDR3 is 11 residues long. Trimming took off 7 bases at V and 8 bases at J, with 11 bases between the two ends. CDR3 in amino acids: CASTIDREAFF. The CDR3 DNA is TGTGCCAGCACTATTGACAGGGAAGCTTTCTTT.

This chain joins TRBV3-1 (or the pseudogene TRBV3-2) and TRBJ1-2, with 7 bases fitting TRBD1. The CDR3 has 12 amino acids. From germline, CDR1 is LGHDT and CDR2 YNNKEL (reference sequence). Losses at the gene ends were 4 bases for V and 6 bases for J; bases not matched to a gene: 2. The chain's CDR3 is CASSPDRNGYTF. CDR3 nucleotides: TGTGCCAGCAGCCCGGACAGGAATGGCTACACCTTC.

This clone was seen only a few times. The genes are TRBV4-1 and TRBJ2-7; D possibly corresponds to TRBD2 (7 bases). With 2 bases removed from V and 3 bases from J, the gap between germline ends came to 17 bases. CDR3 length: 16 residues. The germline V gene has CDR1 MGHRA and CDR2 YSYEKL. The CDR3 sequence: CASSQTRGGGLYEQYF. As DNA, the CDR3 is TGCGCCAGCAGCCAAACCCGAGGGGGGGGCCTCTACGAGCAGTACTTC.

This clone occurred a few times. This chain links TRBV7-2 with TRBJ2-6, with TRBD1 identical over 7 bases. Germline V lookup: CDR1 SGHTA, CDR2 FQGNSA. J was trimmed by 2 bases and V by 6 bases; bases with no gene match: 10. The CDR3 has 17 residues. CDR3 DNA sequence: TGTGCCAGCAGTTCTCGGGCAGGGGGAACTGGGGCCAACGTCCTGACTTTC. Its translation is CASSSRAGGTGANVLTF.

The chain combines TRBV7-2 with TRBJ1-2, with 11 nucleotides matching TRBD1. Germline CDR1 and CDR2: SGHTA and FQGNSA. Trimming removed 1 base from V and 8 bases from J; junction bases left unmatched: 6. The CDR3 covers 15 residues. Here the CDR3 reads CASSLGRTGGRGYTF. The CDR3 DNA follows: TGTGCCAGCAGCTTAGGGCGGACAGGGGGCCGGGGCTACACCTTC.

The chain's CDR3 is CASSQNRVRGTEAFF. In DNA form, the CDR3 reads TGTGCCAGCTCACAGAACAGGGTTCGAGGGACTGAAGCTTTCTTT. J is TRBJ1-1 and V is TRBV18, with a weak D call TRBD1 (6 bases). Trimming shortened V by 4 bases and J by 5 bases, and 17 bases separated the two germline ends. The CDR3 sequence is 15 residues long. From germline, CDR1 is KGHSH and CDR2 LQKENI.

To note about this clone: Compared with germline, one end of the junction differs, possibly owing to a read error. The rearrangement uses TRBV2 and TRBJ1-1; D not resolved. From germline, CDR1 is SNHLY and CDR2 FYNNEI. The CDR3 sequence is 13 residues long. CDR3 nucleotides: TGTGCCAGCACTGAATTTAGGAACACTGAAGCTTTCTTT. Translated, it gives CASTEFRNTEAFF. Filled out from reference TRBV2 and TRBJ1-1, the complete variable domain reads EPEVTQTPSHQVTQMGQEVILRCVPISNHLYFYWYRQILGQKVEFLVSFYNNEISEKSEIFDDQFSVERPDGSNFTLKIRSTKLEDSAMYFCASTEFRNTEAFFGQGTRLTVV.

This chain links TRBV9 with TRBJ2-5; 7 positions agree with TRBD1. CDR1 is SGDLS and CDR2 is YYNGEE in the germline V gene. Trimming cost V 3 bases and J 6 bases; bases outside gene matches: 8. The CDR3 is 14 amino acids. CDR3 region: CASSGGQLGKTQYF. CDR3 nucleotide sequence: TGTGCCAGCAGCGGGGGACAGTTAGGAAAGACCCAGTACTTC. The full variable domain, completed using reference TRBV9 and TRBJ2-5, is DSGVTQTPKHLITATGQRVTLRCSPRSGDLSVYWYQQSLDQGLQFLIQYYNGEERAKGNILERFSAQQFPDLHSELNLSSLELGDSALYFCASSGGQLGKTQYFGPGTRLLVL.

J is TRBJ1-4 and V is TRBV24-1; TRBD1 aligns across 7 bases. The length of the CDR3 is 15 residues. Germline V gene lookup returns CDR1 KGHDR and CDR2 SFDVKD. Trimming removed 1 base from V and 8 bases from J; junction bases left unmatched: 6. DNA for the CDR3: TGTGCCACCAGTGATTTATCAGGGGGAGCGGAAAAACTGTTTTTT. Amino acid sequence: CATSDLSGGAEKLFF.

V gene TRBV27 combines with J gene TRBJ1-5, with D possibly TRBD1 on 6 matching bases. Germline CDR1 reads MNHEY; CDR2 reads SMNVEV (reference sequence). V lost 3 bases and J 7 bases, leaving 19 bases between the germline ends. The CDR3 totals 16 residues. The CDR3 sequence is CASSFSLVQGGQPQHF. Here the CDR3 DNA reads TGTGCCAGCAGTTTTTCTTTAGTACAGGGTGGACAGCCCCAGCATTTT.

The chain couples TRBV7-2 to TRBJ1-3; D gene uncertain. Germline V gene data show CDR1 as SGHTA and CDR2 as FQGNSA. The V gene lost 1 base and the J gene lost 0 bases, with 7 bases spanning the gap. The length of the CDR3 is 15 residues. The CDR3 spells CASSLGSGSGNTIYF. The DNA of the CDR3 is TGTGCCAGCAGCTTAGGATCAGGCTCTGGAAACACCATATATTTT.

The chain carries TRBV10-2 and TRBJ2-6, with a weak D call TRBD2 (7 bases). Germline CDR1 and CDR2: WSHSY and SAAADI. V dropped 5 bases and J dropped 2 bases, with 13 bases sitting between them. This CDR3 is built from 16 residues. The CDR3 DNA reads as TGCGCCAGCAGTCGGGGGGCGCTTACTGGGGCCAACGTCCTGACTTTC. Amino acids: CASSRGALTGANVLTF.

The chain recombines TRBV9 with TRBJ2-1; TRBD2 might be the D (5 bases). The CDR3 runs to 14 residues. The germline V gene has CDR1 SGDLS and CDR2 YYNGEE. Between the trimmed V and J ends, which lost 0 bases and 9 bases, there was a span of 13 bases. The CDR3 here is CASSVGRGSGEQFF. The CDR3, as DNA: TGTGCCAGCAGCGTAGGTCGGGGATCGGGTGAGCAGTTCTTC.

The chain uses TRBV5-1 and TRBJ2-3; 13 positions match TRBD2. The V and J ends lost 7 bases and 4 bases, in that order; junction bases with no gene match: 6. Germline assignment: CDR1 SGHRS and CDR2 YFSETQ. The CDR3 runs 15 residues. CDR3: CASGTSGRAPDTQYF. DNA for the CDR3: TGCGCCAGCGGCACTAGCGGGAGGGCCCCAGATACGCAGTATTTT. Filled out from reference TRBV5-1 and TRBJ2-3, the complete variable domain reads KAGVTQTPRYLIKTRGQQVTLSCSPISGHRSVSWYQQTPGQGLQFLFEYFSETQRNKGNFPGRFSGRQFSNSRSEMNVSTLELGDSALYLCASGTSGRAPDTQYFGPGTRLTVL.

There are a few counts of this clone. This chain connects TRBV6-5 to TRBJ1-5, with D hard to call. Germline-derived CDR1 and CDR2 are MNHEY and SVGAGI. CDR3 length: 13 amino acids. In DNA, the CDR3 is TGTGCAGCAGGAATGGCGTGGGATCAGCCCCAGCATTTT. Amino acid sequence: CAAGMAWDQPQHF.

J is TRBJ2-5 and V is TRBV18; D is possibly TRBD2 (6 bases). V was clipped by 2 bases and J by 5 bases, with 15 bases between them. Looked up from germline, CDR1 is KGHSH and CDR2 is LQKENI. This CDR3 is 15 amino acids long. In DNA form, the CDR3 reads TGTGCCAGCTCACCAGGGTTGGGAGGTGTTGAGACCCAGTACTTC. Its protein is CASSPGLGGVETQYF.

V is TRBV6-4 and J is TRBJ1-4; the D is unclear. Trimming took off 6 bases at V and 2 bases at J, with 16 bases between the two ends. Germline CDR1 reads MRHNA; CDR2 reads SNTAGT. This CDR3 region has 16 residues. For the CDR3, the DNA is TGTGCCAGCAGGCTACAGATCATGGGCACTAATGAAAAACTGTTTTTT. Encoded protein: CASRLQIMGTNEKLFF.

The V and J genes are TRBV6-2 or TRBV6-3 and TRBJ2-1, with a possible D match to TRBD1 (5 bases). The CDR3 totals 13 residues. Germline CDR1 MNHEY, CDR2 SVGEGT. V lost 4 bases and J 4 bases, leaving 8 bases between the germline ends. The CDR3 nucleotides are TGTGCCAGCAGTTCCAGGGCTTACAATGAGCAGTTCTTC. This sequence encodes CASSSRAYNEQFF.